Shown below are 21 T cell receptor beta chains from a single sample sequenced in a study of T cells after yellow fever vaccination. A single record per CDR3 protein comes from TCRdb applying MiXCR to the 5' RACE reads. Among 300,000 to 400,000 distinct CDR3 sequences, around 10% were seen once, and the ten largest hold 2.5% to 4%. The sequences come from CD4+ T cells sorted from PBMCs, collected 45 days after the yellow fever booster vaccination. These receptor sequences come from a man between 18 and 35 years old who received the YFV17D yellow fever vaccine.

This clonotype turned up a few times. The rearrangement links TRBV7-2 to TRBJ2-5; the D call may be TRBD1 or TRBD2 (7 bases each). CDR1 SGHTA and CDR2 FQGNSA come from the germline V gene. This CDR3 has 14 amino acids. V lost 2 bases and J lost 5, with 12 bases in between. The CDR3 coding sequence is TGTGCCAGCAGCTTACAGGGGGGGTGGGAGACCCAGTACTTC. Residues: CASSLQGGWETQYF.

The V gene is TRBV7-2, the J gene TRBJ2-5; TRBD2 is a possible D gene (5 bases). Germline V lookup: CDR1 SGHTA, CDR2 FQGNSA. V dropped 7 bases and J dropped 9 bases, with 24 bases sitting between them. CDR3 length: 15 amino acids. The CDR3 DNA follows: TGTGCCAGCATCCCCGACTCGACTACAGCTTGGCCCCAGTACTTC. This sequence encodes CASIPDSTTAWPQYF.

CDR3 sequence reads: CASSWARTDIYGYTF. CDR3 DNA sequence: TGTGCCAGCAGCTGGGCCCGGACAGATATCTATGGCTACACCTTC. The V gene is TRBV5-5, the J gene TRBJ1-2; possible D gene TRBD1, 6 bases. Germline V gene lookup returns CDR1 SGHKS and CDR2 YYEKEE (reference sequence). Trimming left V 3 bases short and J 4 bases short, with 16 bases between. CDR3 length: 15 residues. Full variable domain (missing parts from reference TRBV5-5 and TRBJ1-2): DAGVTQSPTHLIKTRGQQVTLRCSPISGHKSVSWYQQVLGQGPQFIFQYYEKEERGRGNFPDRFSARQFPNYSSELNVNALLLGDSALYLCASSWARTDIYGYTFGSGTRLTVV.

The sample holds one count of this clonotype. The rearrangement joins TRBV4-1 to TRBJ2-3, with D maybe TRBD1 (6 bases). Between the trimmed V and J ends, which lost 4 bases and 1 base, there was a span of 18 bases. Germline V CDR1 and CDR2: MGHRA, YSYEKL. The CDR3 extends over 17 amino acids. In nucleotides, the CDR3 is TGCGCCAGCAGCCGCGCAGGAGTGACAGGCCGCACAGATACGCAGTATTTT. Its protein product is CASSRAGVTGRTDTQYF.

This clonotype was detected only a few times. This sequence joins TRBV12-3 or TRBV12-4 and TRBJ2-2; 10 nucleotides match TRBD2. V dropped 6 bases and J dropped 8; count of bases not matched to a gene: 12. The CDR3 contains 16 residues. The CDR3 loop is CASSPNGLAVGGELFF. CDR3 DNA sequence: TGTGCCAGCAGCCCTAATGGACTAGCGGTAGGGGGGGAGCTGTTTTTT.

Many counts were recorded for this clonotype. Here the CDR3 DNA reads TGTGCCAGCAGCCCGGACGGCTATGGCTACACCTTC. It translates to CASSPDGYGYTF. This rearrangement joins TRBV7-9 to TRBJ1-2; D remains ambiguous. The length of the CDR3 is 12 residues. V was cut by 5 bases and J by 4 bases, with 8 bases left in between. Germline V gene lookup returns CDR1 SEHNR and CDR2 FQNEAQ (reference sequence).

This clonotype showed up many times. The chain uses TRBV5-1 and TRBJ2-7; 7 bases are shared with TRBD2. Germline lookup yields CDR1 SGHRS and CDR2 YFSETQ. The length of the CDR3 is 15 residues. The V gene end was trimmed by 1 base and the J gene end by 0 bases; junction bases not matched to a gene: 4. The CDR3 here is CASSLLGGSSYEQYV. DNA for the CDR3: TGCGCCAGCAGCTTGTTGGGGGGGAGCTCCTACGAGCAGTACGTC.

J is TRBJ2-3 and V is TRBV4-3; 12 positions match TRBD2. The germline V gene encodes CDR1 LGHNA and CDR2 YSLEER. Trimming cost V 0 bases and J 2 bases; bases outside gene matches: 9. The CDR3 totals 19 residues. CDR3 loop: CASSQDYLAGGPNTDTQYF. In DNA, the CDR3 is TGCGCCAGCAGCCAAGATTACCTAGCGGGGGGGCCGAACACAGATACGCAGTATTTT.

This clonotype was counted many times. The rearrangement joins TRBV9 to TRBJ2-5; D unresolved. The CDR3 runs 12 residues. Germline V gene lookup returns CDR1 SGDLS and CDR2 YYNGEE. Trimming pared 1 base from V and 5 bases from J, leaving 6 bases between. The CDR3 nucleotides are TGTGCCAGCAGCGTACTAGGGGAGACCCAGTACTTC. It specifies CASSVLGETQYF.

This clonotype was seen only a few times. This chain uses TRBV7-2 with TRBJ1-2; D gene ambiguous. The CDR3 is 13 amino acids. V was cut by 6 bases and J by 8 bases, with 16 bases left in between. Germline V gene sequence: CDR1 SGHTA, CDR2 FQGNSA. The chain's CDR3 is CASSLGLGRGYTF. Here the CDR3 DNA reads TGTGCCAGCAGTCTTGGACTGGGTCGGGGCTACACCTTC.

The sample holds a few counts of this clonotype. The J gene is TRBJ1-6, the V gene TRBV7-3; 7 positions match TRBD1. After removal of 5 bases from V and 8 bases from J, the junction contained 9 bases not matched to a gene. Germline lookup yields CDR1 SGHTA and CDR2 FQGTGA. The CDR3 is 15 amino acids. CDR3 residues: CASSPQGGTHSPLHF. CDR3 DNA: TGTGCCAGCAGCCCGCAGGGGGGGACTCATTCACCCCTCCACTTT.

The rearrangement links TRBV12-3 or TRBV12-4 to TRBJ2-2; D uncertain. The CDR3 contains 12 residues. The V gene lost 5 bases and the J gene lost 7 bases, with 8 bases spanning the gap. CDR3: CASSLNGGELFF. The CDR3 DNA reads TGTGCCAGCAGTCTGAACGGCGGGGAGCTGTTTTTT.

This clonotype was recorded a few times. The genes are TRBV9 and TRBJ2-2, with D maybe TRBD2 (6 bases). Trimming shortened V by 3 bases and J by 7 bases, and 10 bases separated the two germline ends. The CDR3 spans 13 residues. Germline V gene sequence: CDR1 SGDLS, CDR2 YYNGEE. CDR3: CASSAWGVGELFF. CDR3 DNA: TGTGCCAGCAGCGCCTGGGGGGTCGGGGAGCTGTTTTTT.

A single count supports this clonotype. The chain carries TRBV11-2 and TRBJ2-3; D is possibly TRBD1 or TRBD2 (6 bases each). Trimming removed 0 bases from V and 2 bases from J, with 15 bases in between. Germline V CDR1 and CDR2: SGHAT, FQNNGV. This CDR3 is 17 amino acids long. The CDR3 DNA reads TGTGCCAGCAGCTTAGATCCGCTTGGGGGGCTCACAGATACGCAGTATTTT. Protein sequence: CASSLDPLGGLTDTQYF. Drawing the rest from reference TRBV11-2 and TRBJ2-3, the complete variable domain is EAGVAQSPRYKIIEKRQSVAFWCNPISGHATLYWYQQILGQGPKLLIQFQNNGVVDDSQLPKDRFSAERLKGVDSTLKIQPAKLEDSAVYLCASSLDPLGGLTDTQYFGPGTRLTVL.

The J gene is TRBJ2-5, the V gene TRBV7-8; perhaps TRBD2 as D (6 bases). This CDR3 is built from 16 residues. Germline CDR1 reads SGHVS; CDR2 reads FQNEAQ. The germline V and J ends were trimmed by 5 bases and 3 bases, with 19 bases remaining between them. DNA of the CDR3: TGTGCCAGCAGCCCCCGCCGGGACTCTAGAGAAGAGACCCAGTACTTC. Translating it yields CASSPRRDSREETQYF.

A few counts support this clonotype. The chain recombines TRBV27 with TRBJ2-7; D gene unclear. This CDR3 is built from 16 residues. The germline V gene encodes CDR1 MNHEY and CDR2 SMNVEV (reference sequence). V shed 8 bases and J shed 3 bases, with 23 bases lying between them. CDR3 DNA: TGTGCCAGCTCCCCGTTCAGGACCACCGAATTCTACGAGCAGTACGTC. It codes for CASSPFRTTEFYEQYV.

This rearrangement joins TRBV20-1 to TRBJ1-2; D gene unclear. Trimming removed 3 bases from V and 8 bases from J, with 10 bases in between. The CDR3 loop spans 11 amino acids. Germline CDR1 reads DFQATT; CDR2 reads SNEGSKA (reference sequence). CDR3 nucleotides: TGCAGTGCTAGGGTGGGCGCGGGCTACACCTTC. Its protein is CSARVGAGYTF.

The genes are TRBV7-6 and TRBJ1-1, with D perhaps matching TRBD1 (6 bases). The CDR3 consists of 15 residues. Germline CDR1 reads SGHVS; CDR2 reads FNYEAQ. V was shortened by 4 bases and J by 2 bases, with 14 bases between the two germline ends. The CDR3: CASSSPGDGNTEAFF. For the CDR3, the DNA is TGTGCCAGCAGCTCGCCAGGGGATGGAAACACTGAAGCTTTCTTT.

This clonotype came up a few times. CDR3 nucleotides: TGTGCCAGCAGTGAAGCTCCGACGAACACTGAAGCTTTCTTT. It is translated as CASSEAPTNTEAFF. V usage is TRBV9 and J usage is TRBJ1-1; D not resolved. Germline assignment: CDR1 SGDLS and CDR2 YYNGEE. The CDR3 is made up of 14 amino acids. Deletions cut 5 bases from V and 1 base from J, with 12 bases between. Based on the CDR3 plus reference TRBV9 and TRBJ1-1, the full variable domain is DSGVTQTPKHLITATGQRVTLRCSPRSGDLSVYWYQQSLDQGLQFLIQYYNGEERAKGNILERFSAQQFPDLHSELNLSSLELGDSALYFCASSEAPTNTEAFFGQGTRLTVV.

V and J are TRBV10-3 and TRBJ1-3, with D maybe TRBD1 (5 bases). The CDR3 extends over 14 amino acids. Germline V gives CDR1 ENHRY, CDR2 SYGVKD. Trimming took off 5 bases at V and 0 bases at J, with 8 bases between the two ends. The CDR3 DNA reads TGTGCCATCAGTTGGGACCGCTCTGGAAACACCATATATTTT. This sequence encodes CAISWDRSGNTIYF.

This clonotype was seen a handful of times. The J gene is TRBJ1-4, the V gene TRBV2; no firm D call. CDR1 and CDR2 from the germline V gene are SNHLY and FYNNEI. This CDR3 is built from 12 residues. The ends were cut back, 8 bases at V and 7 bases at J, with 11 bases in the middle. The CDR3 spells CASEQNGEKLFF. As DNA, the CDR3 is TGTGCCAGCGAACAGAATGGTGAAAAACTGTTTTTT.